The entry below gives a single T cell receptor (beta chain) sequence along with its context. No antigen is known for it. TCRdb's copy holds only in-frame clones and misses some; the assay was immunoSEQ multiplex PCR. The table lists approximately 740,000 clones, about 74% of them singletons, with 1.5% to 2% in the top ten. The J segment lost 0 bases and the V segment lost 4 bases, leaving 10 bases of the junction unmatched. The CDR3 sequence is 16 residues long. CDR1 and CDR2 (germline): SQVTM, ANQGSEA. This sample is part of a study of shared clonotypes between healthy human individuals. The study, taken as a whole, reports: Memory subsets had estimated richness that was generally smaller than that of naive subsets.

The TCR comes from a woman in her thirties in good health. Sequenced input: memory CD4+ T cells sorted from blood. The sample's subset: CD45RA-negative fraction. V gene TRBV29-1 combines with J gene TRBJ1-2, with TRBD1 matching 8 bases. CDR3: CSVAHPGQGTNYGYTF. The DNA for the CDR3 is TGCAGCGTTGCCCATCCTGGACAGGGCACTAACTATGGCTACACCTTC. Full variable domain (outside the CDR3, taken from reference TRBV29-1 and TRBJ1-2): SAVISQKPSRDICQRGTSLTIQCQVDSQVTMMFWYRQQPGQSLTLIATANQGSEATYESGFVIDKFPISRPNLTFSTLTVSNMSPEDSSIYLCSVAHPGQGTNYGYTFGSGTRLTVV.